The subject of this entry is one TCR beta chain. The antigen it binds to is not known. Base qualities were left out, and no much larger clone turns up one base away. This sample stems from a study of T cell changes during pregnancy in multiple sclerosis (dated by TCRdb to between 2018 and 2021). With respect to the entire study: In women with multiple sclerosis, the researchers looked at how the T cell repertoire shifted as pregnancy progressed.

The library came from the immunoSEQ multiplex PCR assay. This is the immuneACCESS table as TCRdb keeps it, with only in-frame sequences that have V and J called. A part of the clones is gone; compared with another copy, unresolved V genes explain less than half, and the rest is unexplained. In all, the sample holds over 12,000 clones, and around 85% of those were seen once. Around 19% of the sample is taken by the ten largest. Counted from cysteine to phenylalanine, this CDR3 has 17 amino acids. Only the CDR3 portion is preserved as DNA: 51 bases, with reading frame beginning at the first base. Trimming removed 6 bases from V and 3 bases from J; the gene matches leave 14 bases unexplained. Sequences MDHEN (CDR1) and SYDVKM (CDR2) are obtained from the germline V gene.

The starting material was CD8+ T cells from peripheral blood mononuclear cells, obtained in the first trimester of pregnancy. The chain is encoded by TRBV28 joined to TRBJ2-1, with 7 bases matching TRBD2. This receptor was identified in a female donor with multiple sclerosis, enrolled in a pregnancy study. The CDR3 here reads CASSPPFGGSHYNEQFF. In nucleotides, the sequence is TGTGCCAGCAGCCCACCTTTCGGCGGGAGCCACTACAATGAGCAGTTCTTC.